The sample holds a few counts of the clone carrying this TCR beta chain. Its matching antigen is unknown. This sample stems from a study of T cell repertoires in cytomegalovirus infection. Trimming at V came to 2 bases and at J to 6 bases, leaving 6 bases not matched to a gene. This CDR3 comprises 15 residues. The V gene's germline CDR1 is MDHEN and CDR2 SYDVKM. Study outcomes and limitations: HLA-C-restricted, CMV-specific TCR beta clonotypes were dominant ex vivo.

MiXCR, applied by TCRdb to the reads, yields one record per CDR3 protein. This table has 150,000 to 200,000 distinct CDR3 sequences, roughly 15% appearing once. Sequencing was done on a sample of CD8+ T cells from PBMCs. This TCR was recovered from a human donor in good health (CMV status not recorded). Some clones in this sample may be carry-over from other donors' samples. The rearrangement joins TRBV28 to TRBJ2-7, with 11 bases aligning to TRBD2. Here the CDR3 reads CASSLIAGGPREQYF. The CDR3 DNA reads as TGTGCCAGCAGTTTAATAGCGGGAGGGCCGCGCGAGCAGTACTTC.